The TCR beta chain described here comes from a study of shared clonotypes between healthy human individuals. Study-wide points: Sharing across four donors was highest in naive CD4 (around 5%) and lowest in memory CD8 (roughly 0.4%). In contrast to clonotypes shared by all four donors, non-shared clonotypes had lower generation probabilities.

Donors comprised healthy HIV-negative adults lacking recent acute infections or vaccinations. The CDR3 covers 15 residues. Concerning this clone: Antigen specificity is unknown.

Using immunoSEQ multiplex PCR, the repertoire was profiled, and TCRdb retains in-frame clones only, with some absent. The sample gives 2 million to 3 million clones, approximately 93% of which show up once; about 0.38% is in the top ten. The sequenced sample was naive CD4+ T cells from PBMCs. Indicated subset: CD45RA+ positively selected. The sequence came from a man between 18 and 35 years old in good health. Some clones in this sample may be carry-over from other donors' samples. V and J are TRBV21-1 and TRBJ2-7; the table's TRBD1 call for D was not verified on the DNA. TRBV21-1 is an annotated pseudogene. The DNA for the CDR3 is TGTGCCAGCAGCAAAGGCGGACAGGGGTCCTACGAGCAGTACTTC. Amino acids: CASSKGGQGSYEQYF.